A single sample is the source of the 16 T cell receptor beta chains below, sequenced in a study of blood T cell repertoires in COVID-19. Using immunoSEQ multiplex PCR, the repertoire was profiled, and TCRdb retains in-frame clones only, with some absent. Of some 88,000 clones in the sample, around 75% are singletons; the top ten hold more than 20%. The material sequenced was peripheral blood. Receptors were obtained from a human donor in a cohort sampled during active COVID-19.

V gene TRBV5-6 combines with J gene TRBJ2-5; 11 bases are shared with TRBD2. This CDR3 is 18 amino acids long. J was trimmed by 1 base and V by 0 bases; bases with no gene match: 8. Germline-derived CDR1 and CDR2 are SGHDT and YYEEEE. The DNA for the CDR3 is TGTGCCAGCAGCTTGGGGCTAGCGGGAGGCCACATCCAAGAGACCCAGTACTTC. Its translation is CASSLGLAGGHIQETQYF. Looking up the rest from reference TRBV5-6 and TRBJ2-5 gives the full variable domain: DAGVTQSPTHLIKTRGQQVTLRCSPKSGHDTVSWYQQALGQGPQFIFQYYEEEERQRGNFPDRFSGHQFPNYSSELNVNALLLGDSALYLCASSLGLAGGHIQETQYFGPGTRLLVL.

The chain combines TRBV6-1 with TRBJ2-3, with 9 bases fitting TRBD1. V was clipped by 4 bases and J by 2 bases; unmatched bases: 7. The CDR3 runs to 16 residues. Per germline, CDR1 MNHNS and CDR2 SASEGT. CDR3 protein: CASSVGQGRATDTQYF. For the CDR3, the DNA is TGTGCCAGCAGTGTGGGACAGGGAAGAGCCACAGATACGCAGTATTTT.

The rearrangement joins TRBV7-9 to TRBJ1-1; the D gene is possibly TRBD1 (6 bases). The length of the CDR3 is 13 residues. From germline, CDR1 is SEHNR and CDR2 FQNEAQ (reference sequence). V lost 6 bases and J lost 6, with 14 bases in between. The CDR3 here is CASRLTGTPEAFF. The CDR3, as DNA: TGTGCCAGCAGGCTAACAGGGACCCCTGAAGCTTTCTTT.

The chain has TRBV5-1 and TRBJ2-2; TRBD1 matches 11 bases. This CDR3 has 14 residues. Germline trimming cut 8 bases from V and 6 bases from J; bases unmatched to any gene: 6. From germline, CDR1 is SGHRS and CDR2 YFSETQ. The CDR3 DNA is TGCGCCAGTATTCCGGGACAGGGGGCCGGGGAGCTGTTTTTT. Protein: CASIPGQGAGELFF. Using reference TRBV5-1 and TRBJ2-2 for the parts outside the CDR3, the full variable domain is KAGVTQTPRYLIKTRGQQVTLSCSPISGHRSVSWYQQTPGQGLQFLFEYFSETQRNKGNFPGRFSGRQFSNSRSEMNVSTLELGDSALYLCASIPGQGAGELFFGEGSRLTVL.

This chain links TRBV11-2 with TRBJ2-5; D is undetermined. The CDR3 has 11 residues. Germline CDR1 reads SGHAT; CDR2 reads FQNNGV. Trimming took 8 bases from V and 4 from J, leaving 8 bases between them. The CDR3 is CASGHGETQYF. In DNA form, the CDR3 reads TGTGCCAGCGGCCATGGAGAGACCCAGTACTTC.

The chain employs TRBV4-2 and TRBJ2-5; TRBD2 aligns across 14 bases. This CDR3 contains 16 residues. V shed 2 bases and J 5 bases; nucleotides not matched to a gene: 4. Germline V gene data show CDR1 as LGHNA and CDR2 as YNFKEQ. The chain's CDR3 is CASSQRLAGGEETQYF. In nucleotides, the CDR3 is TGTGCCAGCAGCCAACGACTAGCGGGAGGGGAGGAGACCCAGTACTTC.

This chain uses TRBV7-8 with TRBJ1-2; 7 bases are shared with TRBD1. This CDR3 has 15 residues. Germline CDR1 SGHVS, CDR2 FQNEAQ. J was trimmed by 7 bases and V by 1 base; bases with no gene match: 9. The CDR3 loop is CASSLDPTGVGGYTF. As DNA, the CDR3 is TGTGCCAGCAGCTTAGACCCTACAGGGGTAGGTGGCTACACCTTC.

V usage is TRBV2 and J usage is TRBJ2-1; 9 nucleotides align to TRBD2. Trimming cost V 3 bases and J 8 bases; bases outside gene matches: 8. Germline V lookup: CDR1 SNHLY, CDR2 FYNNEI. CDR3 length: 15 amino acids. DNA of the CDR3: TGTGCCAGCAGTGATTTTAGCGGGAGTCTGGATGAGCAGTTCTTC. Protein sequence: CASSDFSGSLDEQFF.

The chain's CDR3 is CATSRSTSGNEEQYF. Written as DNA, the CDR3 is TGTGCCACCAGCAGATCTACTAGCGGGAATGAGGAGCAGTACTTC. The rearrangement links TRBV15 to TRBJ2-7, with 10 bases identical to TRBD2. CDR3 length: 15 amino acids. V was pared by 2 bases and J by 7 bases, with 8 bases of the junction left unmatched. Germline V CDR1 and CDR2: LNHNV, YYDKDF (reference sequence).

V is TRBV5-6 and J is TRBJ1-4; D might be TRBD1 (6 bases). Trimming removed 0 bases at V and 4 bases at J, with 16 bases between. Germline V lookup: CDR1 SGHDT, CDR2 YYEEEE. The CDR3 is 17 amino acids. The CDR3 loop reads CASSLVSVYRDNEKLFF. The DNA for the CDR3 is TGTGCCAGCAGCTTGGTTTCAGTTTACAGGGATAATGAAAAACTGTTTTTT.

The chain is built from TRBV5-1 and TRBJ2-1, with 12 bases that match TRBD2. The CDR3 consists of 15 residues. V lost 6 bases and J lost 3; bases outside the gene matches: 4. Germline lookup yields CDR1 SGHRS and CDR2 YFSETQ. The CDR3 loop is CASTGTSGFYNEQFF. CDR3 nucleotides: TGCGCCAGCACCGGGACTAGCGGGTTCTACAATGAGCAGTTCTTC.

The V call is TRBV6-5, the J call TRBJ2-5; the D is unclear. Trimming took off 4 bases at V and 2 bases at J, with 8 bases between the two ends. The germline gives CDR1 MNHEY, CDR2 SVGAGI. The CDR3 has 13 residues. CDR3 amino acids: CASSLRQQETQYF. CDR3 DNA: TGTGCCAGCAGTTTAAGACAACAAGAGACCCAGTACTTC.

This clone came up a few times. The V call is TRBV6-6, the J call TRBJ2-1, with D hard to call. The germline V and J ends were trimmed by 6 bases and 10 bases, with 13 bases remaining between them. CDR3 length: 12 residues. Germline CDR1 reads MNHNY; CDR2 reads SVGAGI (reference sequence). The CDR3 nucleotides are TGTGCCAGCAGCCGAGTCCCCGGGGAGCAGTTCTTC. It is translated as CASSRVPGEQFF.

The rearrangement joins TRBV2 to TRBJ1-4, with D possibly being TRBD1 (6 bases). The CDR3 has 13 amino acids. Germline V lookup: CDR1 SNHLY, CDR2 FYNNEI. V was shortened by 8 bases and J by 8 bases, with 15 bases between the two germline ends. The CDR3 bases are TGTGCCAGCTGCACTGGACAGTCAGAAAAACTGTTTTTT. Its translation: CASCTGQSEKLFF.

V is TRBV14 and J is TRBJ2-1; the match to TRBD2 covers 7 bases. V was clipped by 2 bases and J by 12 bases; unmatched bases: 10. Per germline, CDR1 SGHDN and CDR2 FVKESK. There are 14 residues in the CDR3. This chain's CDR3 is CASSQFQTSRVQFF. DNA for the CDR3: TGTGCCAGCAGCCAATTCCAGACTAGCAGGGTGCAGTTCTTC.

To note about this clone: At one of its ends the junction is not consistent with the germline gene, which may arise from a read error. J is TRBJ1-1 and V is TRBV18; 7 bases are a match to TRBD1. CDR3 size: 14 residues. The germline gives CDR1 KGHSH, CDR2 LQKENI. This CDR3 is CASTPEQGVTEAFF. In nucleotides, the CDR3 is TGTGCCAGCACACCCGAGCAGGGGGTCACTGAAGCTTTCTTT.